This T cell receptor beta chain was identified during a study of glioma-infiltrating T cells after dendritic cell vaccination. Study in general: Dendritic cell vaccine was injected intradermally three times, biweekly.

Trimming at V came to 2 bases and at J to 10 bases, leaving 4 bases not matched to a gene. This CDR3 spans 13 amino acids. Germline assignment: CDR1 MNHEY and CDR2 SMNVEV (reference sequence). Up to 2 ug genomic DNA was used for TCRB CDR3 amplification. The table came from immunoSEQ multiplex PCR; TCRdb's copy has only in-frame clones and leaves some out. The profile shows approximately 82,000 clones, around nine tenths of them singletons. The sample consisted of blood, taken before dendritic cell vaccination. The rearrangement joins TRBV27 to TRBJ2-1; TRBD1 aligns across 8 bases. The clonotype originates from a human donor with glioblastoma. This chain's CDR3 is CASSLTRGREQFF. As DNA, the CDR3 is TGTGCCAGCAGTTTAACCAGGGGGCGAGAGCAGTTCTTC.